The present entry profiles one T cell receptor beta chain with its context. What it recognizes is unknown. This sample also contains other DNA sequences that code for the same CDR3. This entry is derived from a study of shared clonotypes between healthy human individuals. The assay was immunoSEQ multiplex PCR, and TCRdb's table has in-frame clones only and misses some. The sample yields about 2.4 million clones, around 94% seen once. General study points: Non-shared clonotypes were found to have lower generation probabilities than the clonotypes that were shared by all four of the sorted-subset donors.

CD4+ cells yielded CD45RA+ naive and CD45RA-negative memory subsets. This CDR3 has 11 residues. Germline CDR1 is KGHSH and CDR2 is LQKENI. V gave up 5 bases and J gave up 6 bases, with 5 bases separating them. The gene calls are TRBV18 and TRBJ2-1; TRBD1 is a possible D gene (5 bases). The sequence came from a man between 18 and 35 years old in good health. The specimen was naive CD4+ T cells sorted from blood. Specified subset: CD45RA+ positively selected. The CDR3 DNA reads TGTGCCAGCTCAAGGGGCAATGAGCAGTTCTTC. Translated: CASSRGNEQFF.